Following are 27 T cell receptor beta chains from one sample sequenced in a study of human T cells and chemical hapten exposure. In TCRdb, the RACE reads were re-called with MiXCR into one record per CDR3 protein. The data show a few hundred thousand distinct CDR3 sequences, about 6% seen once. Sample time point: patch test 2, 6 weeks after DPC sensitization. Treatment described: therapeutic diphenylcyclopropenone sensitization with weekly scalp DPC. The sequencing here drew on whole blood, taken in connection with sensitization to the hapten diphenylcyclopropenone (DPC). Receptor source: a young woman with alopecia areata. Some clones in this sample may be carry-over from other donors' samples.

The chain carries TRBV7-9 and TRBJ2-5; no firm D call. Germline CDR1 SEHNR, CDR2 FQNEAQ (reference sequence). V lost 3 bases and J 2 bases, leaving 7 bases between the germline ends. CDR3 length: 13 residues. The CDR3 loop is CASSFFAQETQYF. The CDR3 DNA follows: TGTGCCAGCAGCTTCTTTGCTCAAGAGACCCAGTACTTC.

The sample holds a few counts of this clonotype. The J gene is TRBJ1-3, the V gene TRBV9; TRBD1 is a possible D gene (6 bases). V dropped 0 bases and J dropped 9 bases, with 22 bases sitting between them. Germline V gene sequence: CDR1 SGDLS, CDR2 YYNGEE. The CDR3 sequence is 17 residues long. The CDR3 spells CASSVEGGGSSISTIYF. The CDR3 DNA reads TGTGCCAGCAGCGTAGAGGGGGGCGGCTCGTCGATTAGCACCATATATTTT.

This clonotype was recorded many times. V usage is TRBV28 and J usage is TRBJ2-1; tentatively, D is TRBD1 or TRBD2 (5 bases each). Trimming took off 3 bases at V and 6 bases at J, with 15 bases between the two ends. Per germline, CDR1 MDHEN and CDR2 SYDVKM. The CDR3 contains 15 residues. The CDR3 coding sequence is TGTGCCAGCAGTTTTCTACAGTCAGGGAGCAATGAGCAGTTCTTC. Translated: CASSFLQSGSNEQFF.

This clonotype turned up a few times. The chain carries TRBV7-2 and TRBJ2-3; TRBD1 aligns across 11 bases. The CDR3 loop spans 16 amino acids. V shed 5 bases and J 1 base; nucleotides not matched to a gene: 5. Per the germline V gene, CDR1 is SGHTA and CDR2 is FQGNSA. The CDR3, as DNA: TGTGCCAGCAGCCCCCAGGACAGGGGGCGCACAGATACGCAGTATTTT. As protein: CASSPQDRGRTDTQYF.

The sample holds many counts of this clonotype. The genes are TRBV28 and TRBJ1-2; no clear D gene. In germline, CDR1 is MDHEN, CDR2 SYDVKM. V lost 3 bases, J lost 8 bases, and 10 bases lay in between. This CDR3 spans 12 amino acids. CDR3 in DNA: TGTGCCAGCAGTTTTGGAGGTGCCGGCTACACCTTC. It translates to CASSFGGAGYTF.

The J gene is TRBJ2-1, the V gene TRBV3-1; TRBD2 matches 11 bases. The CDR3 totals 13 residues. The ends lost 5 bases at V and 15 bases at J; junction bases unmatched: 9. The germline gives CDR1 LGHDT, CDR2 YNNKEL (reference sequence). The CDR3 DNA is TGTGCCAGCAGCTCGTTTAGCGGGGGGGTTCCGTTCTTC. Protein: CASSSFSGGVPFF.

This clonotype has only a few counts. The chain couples TRBV6-5 to TRBJ1-1; D is perhaps TRBD1 (6 bases). This CDR3 region has 17 residues. Germline V gene lookup returns CDR1 MNHEY and CDR2 SVGAGI. The V end was cut by 2 bases, the J end by 2 bases, with 18 bases between. The chain's CDR3 is CASSYPRTADRNTEAFF. Written as DNA, the CDR3 is TGTGCCAGCAGTTACCCCCGAACCGCGGACAGAAACACTGAAGCTTTCTTT.

This chain joins TRBV7-9 and TRBJ1-1, with D perhaps matching TRBD1 (6 bases). The CDR3 is made up of 13 amino acids. Germline-derived CDR1 and CDR2 are SEHNR and FQNEAQ (reference sequence). V lost 7 bases, J lost 9 bases, and 18 bases lay in between. The DNA of the CDR3 is TGTGCCAGCACCGCCTTAGAGGGGGACAAAGCTTTCTTT. Its protein is CASTALEGDKAFF.

J is TRBJ1-2 and V is TRBV6-2 or TRBV6-3; D not resolved. V was trimmed by 2 bases and J by 4 bases, leaving 11 bases between them. Per germline, CDR1 MNHEY and CDR2 SVGEGT. The CDR3 has 14 residues. CDR3 sequence reads: CASSYRDQLYGYTF. The DNA of the CDR3 is TGTGCCAGCAGTTACCGGGATCAACTCTATGGCTACACCTTC.

There are a few counts of this clonotype. This rearrangement joins TRBV12-3 or TRBV12-4 to TRBJ2-7; 12 positions agree with TRBD2. This CDR3 comprises 15 residues. Trimming removed 6 bases from V and 6 bases from J; junction bases left unmatched: 9. CDR3 sequence: CASSLAGGPVSEQYF. The CDR3 DNA sequence: TGTGCCAGCAGCCTAGCGGGGGGGCCAGTTAGCGAGCAGTACTTC.

This chain uses TRBV5-1 with TRBJ2-3; 8 positions agree with TRBD2. The V gene's germline CDR1 is SGHRS and CDR2 YFSETQ. V was clipped by 4 bases and J by 7 bases; unmatched bases: 11. The CDR3 covers 15 residues. The CDR3 nucleotides read TGCGCCAGCAGCCGCGGGGGGACCCCAGCTCATACGCAGTATTTT. Translating gives CASSRGGTPAHTQYF.

This clonotype was picked up many times. The rearrangement joins TRBV6-1 to TRBJ1-1; D perhaps matches TRBD1 (5 bases). This CDR3 contains 13 residues. Germline loops: CDR1 MNHNS, CDR2 SASEGT. V was clipped by 5 bases and J by 4 bases, with 11 bases between them. The CDR3 protein is CASSTYRSTEAFF. The CDR3 DNA is TGTGCCAGCAGTACCTACAGGTCCACTGAAGCTTTCTTT.

This chain uses TRBV6-5 with TRBJ1-6; the D is unclear. V lost 4 bases and J lost 6, with 22 bases in between. This CDR3 contains 18 residues. CDR1 is MNHEY and CDR2 is SVGAGI in the germline V gene. The CDR3 region has the DNA TGTGCCAGCAGTTTCTCTCCCCCGGTGCGTTTTAGTAATTCACCCCTCCACTTT. This sequence encodes CASSFSPPVRFSNSPLHF.

This clonotype was detected ten times or more. The chain is built from TRBV27 and TRBJ1-6; 11 bases map to TRBD1. This CDR3 is 14 amino acids long. Germline CDR1 and CDR2: MNHEY and SMNVEV (reference sequence). Trimming at V came to 5 bases and at J to 10 bases, leaving 4 bases not matched to a gene. The CDR3 loop is CASSRGTGGSPLHF. The CDR3 DNA reads as TGTGCCAGCAGTAGAGGGACAGGGGGGTCACCCCTCCACTTT.

This clonotype appeared many times. The CDR3 spells CAISPYIQMNTEAFF. The CDR3 bases are TGTGCCATCAGTCCGTACATACAGATGAACACTGAAGCTTTCTTT. The gene calls are TRBV10-3 and TRBJ1-1; D unresolved. Trimming shortened V by 5 bases and J by 0 bases, and 13 bases separated the two germline ends. Germline CDR1 ENHRY, CDR2 SYGVKD. The CDR3 spans 15 residues.

There are many counts of this clonotype. This chain connects TRBV20-1 to TRBJ2-3; D is perhaps TRBD2 (5 bases). This CDR3 has 11 amino acids. Germline values: CDR1 DFQATT, CDR2 SNEGSKA (reference sequence). Trimming left V 2 bases short and J 10 bases short, with 10 bases between. CDR3 nucleotide sequence: TGCAGTGCTAGAATCGGGGTAGCGCAGTATTTT. It translates to CSARIGVAQYF.

There are a few counts of this clonotype. The genes are TRBV6-5 and TRBJ2-1, with a weak D call TRBD1 (6 bases). Germline lookup yields CDR1 MNHEY and CDR2 SVGAGI. V was trimmed by 6 bases and J by 0 bases, leaving 12 bases between them. The CDR3 sequence is 15 residues long. The CDR3 DNA reads TGTGCCAGCAGCCGCCCAGGGGTCTCCTACAATGAGCAGTTCTTC. This gives the protein CASSRPGVSYNEQFF.

This clonotype was seen repeatedly, ten times or more. This chain links TRBV7-6 with TRBJ2-5; D may be TRBD1 (6 bases). From germline, CDR1 is SGHVS and CDR2 FNYEAQ. V lost 1 base to trimming and J lost 7 bases, with 19 bases between them. The length of the CDR3 is 16 residues. The CDR3 DNA follows: TGTGCCAGCAGCTTAGACTTCCGTGGCAGGGGTTTGACCCAGTACTTC. It yields the protein CASSLDFRGRGLTQYF.

Many counts were recorded for this clonotype. V gene TRBV7-8 combines with J gene TRBJ2-3; D assignment may be TRBD1 or TRBD2 (5 bases each). Trimming pared 5 bases from V and 2 bases from J, leaving 11 bases between. CDR3 size: 14 residues. Per the germline V gene, CDR1 is SGHVS and CDR2 is FQNEAQ. The CDR3 loop reads CASSPGQHTDTQYF. The CDR3 DNA follows: TGTGCCAGCAGCCCGGGGCAGCACACAGATACGCAGTATTTT.

The V and J genes are TRBV6-5 and TRBJ2-3; 11 positions agree with TRBD2. CDR3 length equals 16 residues. Germline V gene data show CDR1 as MNHEY and CDR2 as SVGAGI. The junction had 6 bases not matched to a gene; V was cut back by 0 bases and J by 7 bases. CDR3 loop: CASSYSVTSGENTQYF. The CDR3 DNA reads as TGTGCCAGCAGTTACTCGGTGACTAGCGGGGAGAATACGCAGTATTTT.

This clonotype was picked up a small number of times. V and J are TRBV24-1 and TRBJ2-1, with 9 bases lining up with TRBD2. This CDR3 contains 16 residues. Losses at the gene ends were 2 bases for V and 2 bases for J; bases not matched to a gene: 3. Germline V CDR1 and CDR2: KGHDR, SFDVKD. The chain's CDR3 is CATSDYRTSAYNEQFF. The CDR3 nucleotides are TGTGCCACCAGTGATTACAGGACTAGCGCCTACAATGAGCAGTTCTTC.

J is TRBJ2-5 and V is TRBV6-5; weak D call: TRBD2 (6 bases). The CDR3 totals 16 residues. Germline V gene sequence: CDR1 MNHEY, CDR2 SVGAGI. Deletions cut 6 bases from V and 2 bases from J, with 19 bases between. The CDR3, as DNA: TGTGCCAGCAGCCCGGCTATAACGGGGGTACAAGAGACCCAGTACTTC. Translating it yields CASSPAITGVQETQYF.

The chain employs TRBV20-1 and TRBJ1-5; tentatively, D is TRBD1 (6 bases). V was trimmed by 6 bases and J by 0 bases, leaving 12 bases between them. This CDR3 comprises 14 residues. Germline-derived CDR1 and CDR2 are DFQATT and SNEGSKA (reference sequence). The CDR3 sequence: CSAKDRDSNQPQHF. The CDR3 DNA follows: TGCAGTGCCAAGGACAGAGATAGCAATCAGCCCCAGCATTTT.

The rearrangement uses TRBV25-1 and TRBJ2-1, with D uncertain. CDR3 size: 11 residues. Germline V lookup: CDR1 MGHDK, CDR2 SYGVNS. With 7 bases removed from V and 11 bases from J, the gap between germline ends came to 12 bases. CDR3 amino acids: CASTDGFKQFF. The CDR3 nucleotides are TGTGCCAGCACGGATGGGTTTAAGCAGTTCTTC. The entire variable domain, with the rest obtained from reference TRBV25-1 and TRBJ2-1, is as follows: EADIYQTPRYLVIGTGKKITLECSQTMGHDKMYWYQQDPGMELHLIHYSYGVNSTEKGDLSSESTVSRIRTEHFPLTLESARPSHTSQYLCASTDGFKQFFGPGTRLTVL.

This chain uses TRBV12-3 or TRBV12-4 with TRBJ2-7; tentatively, D is TRBD2 (7 bases). The CDR3 consists of 13 residues. V lost 8 bases, J lost 4 bases, and 15 bases lay in between. CDR3 nucleotide sequence: TGTGCCAGCGGGCGGGGGCCCGAGTACGAGCAGTACTTC. It is translated as CASGRGPEYEQYF.

Only a few counts were recorded for this clonotype. The V and J genes are TRBV29-1 and TRBJ1-2, with a weak D call TRBD1 (6 bases). The CDR3 has 12 residues. Germline V gene lookup returns CDR1 SQVTM and CDR2 ANQGSEA. Trimming left V 8 bases short and J 1 base short, with 11 bases between. This chain's CDR3 is CSLDRLNYGYTF. The CDR3 DNA sequence: TGCAGCCTGGACAGACTTAACTATGGCTACACCTTC.

This clonotype has only a few counts. CDR3 region: CSASTGEQYF. The CDR3 DNA reads TGCAGTGCTAGTACAGGGGAACAGTACTTC. The genes are TRBV20-1 and TRBJ2-7; 7 bases fit TRBD1. The CDR3 loop spans 10 amino acids. The V gene's germline CDR1 is DFQATT and CDR2 SNEGSKA (reference sequence). V dropped 3 bases and J dropped 10; count of bases not matched to a gene: 3.